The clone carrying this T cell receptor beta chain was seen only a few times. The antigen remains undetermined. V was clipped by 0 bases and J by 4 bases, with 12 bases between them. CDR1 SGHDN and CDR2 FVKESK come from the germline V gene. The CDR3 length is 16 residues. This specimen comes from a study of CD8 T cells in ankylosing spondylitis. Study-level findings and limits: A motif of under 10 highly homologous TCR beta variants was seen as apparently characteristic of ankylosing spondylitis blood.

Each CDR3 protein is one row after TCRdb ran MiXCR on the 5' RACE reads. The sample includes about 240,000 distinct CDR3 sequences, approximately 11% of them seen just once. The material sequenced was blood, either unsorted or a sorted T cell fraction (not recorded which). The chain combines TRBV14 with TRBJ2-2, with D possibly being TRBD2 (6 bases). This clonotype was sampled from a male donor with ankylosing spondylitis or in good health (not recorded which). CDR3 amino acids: CASSQDAGIVTGELFF. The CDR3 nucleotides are TGTGCCAGCAGCCAAGATGCGGGGATCGTCACCGGGGAGCTGTTTTTT.